Listed here are 22 T cell receptor beta chains from one sample, sequenced in a study of CD8+CD57+ T cells in acquired aplastic anemia. Investigators profiled TCR beta VDJ and CDR3 from genomic DNA template. MiXCR, applied by TCRdb to the reads, yields one record per CDR3 protein. The sample lists roughly 40,000 distinct CDR3 sequences; 65% to 70% were seen once. Sequencing was performed on sorted CD4+, CD8+, or CD8+CD57+ T cells (not recorded which) from PBMCs. These receptors all come from a human donor in good health, serving as a control.

In regard to this clonotype: In this CDR3 the conserved last residue, phenylalanine or tryptophan, is missing, so a read error is likely. V gene TRBV25-1 combines with J gene TRBJ2-7; the D gene is possibly TRBD2 (6 bases). CDR1 is MGHDK, CDR2 SYGVNS, per germline. V was shortened by 5 bases and J by 4 bases, with 6 bases between the two germline ends. The CDR3 is 11 amino acids. The CDR3 nucleotides are TGTGCCAGCAGTAGCGGGTACGAGCAGTACTCC. It codes for CASSSGYEQYS.

At least ten counts were recorded for this clonotype. In DNA form, the CDR3 reads TGTGCCAGCAGCTTGCTGCTGGGAGCCTACGAGCAGTACTTC. Translation gives CASSLLLGAYEQYF. The chain couples TRBV5-6 to TRBJ2-7; TRBD2 is a possible D gene (5 bases). This CDR3 has 14 residues. Germline CDR1 and CDR2: SGHDT and YYEEEE. Trimming took 1 base from V and 2 from J, leaving 10 bases between them.

This sequence joins TRBV9 and TRBJ2-2; no firm D call. CDR1 SGDLS and CDR2 YYNGEE come from the germline V gene. Deletions cut 3 bases from V and 7 bases from J, with 4 bases between. CDR3 length: 11 amino acids. CDR3 nucleotides: TGTGCCAGCAGCGACCACGGGGAGCTGTTTTTT. Translation: CASSDHGELFF.

The chain joins TRBV2 to TRBJ2-5; tentatively, D is TRBD2 (6 bases). The CDR3 has 13 residues. CDR1 is SNHLY, CDR2 FYNNEI, per germline. Trimming took 7 bases from V and 5 from J, leaving 14 bases between them. The CDR3 here is CASTTWGDETQYF. DNA of the CDR3: TGTGCCAGCACCACCTGGGGGGACGAGACCCAGTACTTC.

The V and J genes are TRBV10-2 and TRBJ2-1; D is unclear. V shed 2 bases and J shed 5 bases, with 7 bases lying between them. In germline, CDR1 is WSHSY, CDR2 SAAADI. The CDR3 runs to 13 residues. The CDR3 reads CASSEPWDNEQFF. CDR3 coding DNA: TGCGCCAGCAGTGAGCCGTGGGACAATGAGCAGTTCTTC.

This chain uses TRBV7-9 with TRBJ1-1; D not certain. This CDR3 has 13 amino acids. V was trimmed by 3 bases and J by 2 bases, leaving 7 bases between them. Germline CDR1 is SEHNR and CDR2 is FQNEAQ (reference sequence). The CDR3 DNA sequence: TGTGCCAGCAGCTTTCGGAGAAACACTGAAGCTTTCTTT. Protein sequence: CASSFRRNTEAFF.

This CDR3 reads CSALTSARVQTQYF. Written as DNA, the CDR3 is TGCAGTGCTTTAACTAGCGCCAGGGTTCAGACCCAGTACTTC. The chain combines TRBV20-1 with TRBJ2-5; TRBD2 matches at 7 bases. CDR3 size: 14 residues. With 5 bases clipped from V and 6 bases from J, the junction kept 12 bases outside the gene matches. Germline lookup yields CDR1 DFQATT and CDR2 SNEGSKA (reference sequence).

The rearrangement joins TRBV29-1 to TRBJ2-1; unclear D gene. This CDR3 has 10 amino acids. V was cut by 4 bases and J by 5 bases, with 3 bases left in between. The germline CDR1 and CDR2 sequences are SQVTM and ANQGSEA. CDR3 sequence (DNA): TGCAGCGTTGTTAACAATGAGCAGTTCTTC. Amino acids: CSVVNNEQFF.

This clonotype was counted between two and nine times. V gene TRBV11-2 combines with J gene TRBJ2-1, with D tentatively TRBD1 (6 bases). Between the trimmed V and J ends, which lost 3 bases and 0 bases, there was a span of 9 bases. The CDR3 contains 15 residues. Germline CDR1 and CDR2: SGHAT and FQNNGV. CDR3 protein: CASSFRGSSYNEQFF. In DNA, the CDR3 is TGTGCCAGCAGCTTTAGGGGGAGCTCCTACAATGAGCAGTTCTTC.

This chain links TRBV29-1 with TRBJ1-2; D is uncertain. The CDR3 totals 10 residues. The V gene lost 6 bases and the J gene lost 7 bases, with 9 bases spanning the gap. CDR1 and CDR2 (germline): SQVTM, ANQGSEA. The CDR3 loop reads CSVDQSGYTF. CDR3 DNA: TGCAGCGTAGACCAAAGTGGCTACACCTTC.

J is TRBJ2-7 and V is TRBV2; 10 bases map to TRBD2. The junction had 2 bases not matched to a gene; V was cut back by 6 bases and J by 3 bases. In germline, CDR1 is SNHLY, CDR2 FYNNEI. The CDR3 loop spans 13 amino acids. Written as DNA, the CDR3 is TGTGCCAGCAGGCTAGCGGGAGACTACGAGCAGTACTTC. This codes for CASRLAGDYEQYF.

The chain is built from TRBV10-3 and TRBJ2-3; 8 nucleotides agree with TRBD2. J was trimmed by 3 bases and V by 8 bases; bases with no gene match: 7. Germline CDR1 reads ENHRY; CDR2 reads SYGVKD. The CDR3 runs to 14 residues. The CDR3 sequence is CAIGAGTRTDTQYF. CDR3 bases: TGTGCCATCGGCGCCGGGACTAGAACAGATACGCAGTATTTT.

A word on this clonotype: A much bigger clone sits one base away, suggesting this may be a read error. The gene calls are TRBV7-8 and TRBJ2-7; D may be TRBD1 (6 bases). The germline V gene encodes CDR1 SGHVS and CDR2 FQNEAQ. The CDR3 sequence is 14 residues long. V was clipped by 3 bases and J by 6 bases, with 15 bases between them. CDR3 sequence reads: CASSFRGTVGEQYV. CDR3 nucleotides: TGTGCCAGCAGCTTCAGGGGAACGGTCGGCGAGCAGTACGTC.

The chain uses TRBV24-1 and TRBJ2-1; D is perhaps TRBD2 (7 bases). V lost 6 bases, J lost 2 bases, and 16 bases lay in between. The CDR3 has 16 amino acids. Germline lookup yields CDR1 KGHDR and CDR2 SFDVKD. CDR3 loop: CATSPSGTRAYNEQFF. The CDR3 DNA sequence: TGTGCCACCAGTCCAAGCGGGACAAGGGCCTACAATGAGCAGTTCTTC.

The J gene is TRBJ1-4, the V gene TRBV24-1; D is unclear. V was cut by 3 bases and J by 6 bases, with 7 bases left in between. CDR3 length: 13 residues. Looked up from germline, CDR1 is KGHDR and CDR2 is SFDVKD. CDR3 nucleotides: TGTGCCACCAGTGATCCTGGAGATGAAAAACTGTTTTTT. Translating gives CATSDPGDEKLFF.

The rearrangement uses TRBV15 and TRBJ2-1; D remains unclear. This CDR3 spans 19 amino acids. The germline V gene encodes CDR1 LNHNV and CDR2 YYDKDF (reference sequence). V lost 7 bases to trimming and J lost 0 bases, with 25 bases between them. The CDR3 nucleotides read TGTGCCACCACCACCCGCCTCATTTCCGGCAGAGACTCCTACAATGAGCAGTTCTTC. It encodes CATTTRLISGRDSYNEQFF.

The V and J genes are TRBV7-9 and TRBJ2-7, with D perhaps matching TRBD2 (6 bases). V was pared by 6 bases and J by 2 bases, with 8 bases between. Germline V lookup: CDR1 SEHNR, CDR2 FQNEAQ (reference sequence). This CDR3 comprises 12 residues. CDR3 protein: CASSRGTYEQYF. CDR3 coding DNA: TGTGCCAGCAGTCGCGGGACCTACGAGCAGTACTTC. Based on the CDR3 plus reference TRBV7-9 and TRBJ2-7, the full variable domain is DTGVSQNPRHKITKRGQNVTFRCDPISEHNRLYWYRQTLGQGPEFLTYFQNEAQLEKSRLLSDRFSAERPKGSFSTLEIQRTEQGDSAMYLCASSRGTYEQYFGPGTRLTVT.

The chain has TRBV24-1 and TRBJ2-3; no definite D call. Germline V gene lookup returns CDR1 KGHDR and CDR2 SFDVKD. The CDR3 spans 13 residues. The V end lost 3 bases, the J end lost 1 base, and 4 bases lay between the germline ends. The CDR3 DNA follows: TGTGCCACCAGTGATGGGGGCACAGATACGCAGTATTTT. Its translation: CATSDGGTDTQYF.

Many counts were recorded for this clonotype. This sequence joins TRBV7-6 and TRBJ1-1; 9 nucleotides match TRBD1. The length of the CDR3 is 16 residues. The V gene end was trimmed by 0 bases and the J gene end by 8 bases; junction bases not matched to a gene: 10. Germline assignment: CDR1 SGHVS and CDR2 FNYEAQ. The CDR3 reads CASSLAVQGAELEAFF. The CDR3 bases are TGTGCCAGCAGCTTAGCGGTACAGGGGGCTGAATTGGAAGCTTTCTTT.

This clonotype has a handful of counts. The CDR3 nucleotides read TGCAGCGTTAAAACGGGGAGGGGCGCAGATACGCAGTATTTT. Translating gives CSVKTGRGADTQYF. The gene calls are TRBV29-1 and TRBJ2-3, with 7 bases matching TRBD2. J was trimmed by 4 bases and V by 5 bases; bases with no gene match: 9. Germline-derived CDR1 and CDR2 are SQVTM and ANQGSEA. The CDR3 is made up of 14 amino acids.

As to this clonotype: This likely comes from a read error, as the CDR3 has no conserved phenylalanine or tryptophan at its end. V and J are TRBV14 and TRBJ2-7; TRBD1 agrees at 8 bases. Germline V gene sequence: CDR1 SGHDN, CDR2 FVKESK. CDR3 size: 14 residues. V shed 6 bases, J shed 5 bases, and the junction held 9 bases outside the gene matches. Here the CDR3 DNA reads TGTGCCAGCAGAAGGACAGGGTACTTCCACGAGCAGTACTCC. The encoded protein is CASRRTGYFHEQYS.

Of note for this clonotype: No conserved phenylalanine or tryptophan ends this CDR3, so it is likely a read error. This chain joins TRBV9 and TRBJ2-7; D perhaps matches TRBD2 (6 bases). Germline-derived CDR1 and CDR2 are SGDLS and YYNGEE. The CDR3 spans 15 residues. The CDR3: CASSVGGGTSYVQYL. The CDR3 nucleotides are TGTGCCAGCAGCGTAGGGGGCGGGACCTCCTACGTGCAGTACCTC.